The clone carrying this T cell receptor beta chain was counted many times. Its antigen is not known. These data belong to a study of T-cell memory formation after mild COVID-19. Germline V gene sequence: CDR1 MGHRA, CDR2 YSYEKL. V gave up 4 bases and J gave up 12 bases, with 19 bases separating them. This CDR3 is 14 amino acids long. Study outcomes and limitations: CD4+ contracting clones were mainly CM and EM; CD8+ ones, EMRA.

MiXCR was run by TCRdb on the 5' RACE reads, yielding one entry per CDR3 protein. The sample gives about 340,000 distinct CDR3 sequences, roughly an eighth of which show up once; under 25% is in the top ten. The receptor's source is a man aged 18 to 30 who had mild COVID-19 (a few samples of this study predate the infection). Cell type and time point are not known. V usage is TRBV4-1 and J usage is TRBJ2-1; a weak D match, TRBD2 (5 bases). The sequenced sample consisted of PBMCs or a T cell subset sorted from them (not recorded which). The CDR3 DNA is TGCGCCAGCAGCCCACTCGGGGTCAGTGGAGGGCAGTTCTTC. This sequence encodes CASSPLGVSGGQFF.